This section outlines one T cell receptor beta chain sequence together with its context. The antigen is undetermined. The data derive from a study of shared clonotypes between healthy human individuals. General study findings and limits: Expectations were that clonotype sharing among donors would be affected by sequencing depth. The small donor group covered limited genetic and exposure diversity.

For every subset, genomic DNA was evenly distributed across several immunoSEQ plates. Libraries were prepared by immunoSEQ multiplex PCR; TCRdb keeps only in-frame clonotypes and omits some of them. Here the sample spans about 820,000 clones, roughly 92% being singletons. The ends lost 2 bases at V and 7 bases at J; junction bases unmatched: 4. The CDR3 spans 14 residues. Germline CDR1 SGHVS, CDR2 FNYEAQ. Naive CD8 cells lacked CD45RO and underwent positive selection for CCR7, leaving out terminally differentiated effector memory CD45RA+ cells. Donation came from healthy HIV-negative adults that had no recent acute infections or vaccinations.

This clonotype originated in a man aged 30 to 45 in good health. The V and J genes are TRBV7-6 and TRBJ2-1; 8 nucleotides agree with TRBD1. Specimen: naive CD8+ T cells sorted from blood. The CDR3 nucleotides are TGTGCCAGCAGCTTATGGACAGGGTGGAATGAGCAGTTCTTC. As protein: CASSLWTGWNEQFF.